This paragraph reports one T cell receptor beta chain. Its antigen remains unidentified. No base quality information exists; no much larger clone differs at one position. This entry is derived from a study of blood T cell repertoires in COVID-19 (dated by TCRdb to 2018 to 2020). With respect to the entire study: Samples from collaborators originated in the United States, Italy and Spain and spanned both the acute and convalescent phases of COVID-19. The prospective study material was composed of cDNA or gDNA derived from T cells, B-cell-depleted T cells, or PBMCs. The dataset comprised deeply sampled blood TCRbeta repertoires from subjects exposed to, actively infected with, or recovered from COVID-19. A freely available public database, intended as a resource for researchers studying the immune response to SARS-CoV-2, is where the repertoires were released. Samples were obtained from the ongoing ImmuneRACE study (first 160 participants) and from 1,200 or so subjects provided by 6 global collaborators. Sample metadata almost always included a de-identified subject ID, COVID-19 status, age in years and sex. Where HLA class I and class II types were available, the types were taken from metadata supplied by the sample provider, not from assay-based typing. Beyond this particular receptor, the publication reports: How much clinical and demographic metadata was included differed by source and by participant, and the metadata was provided uncurated.

The CDR3 spans 14 residues, from the cysteine through the phenylalanine. The CDR3 DNA has 42 bases and is translated from base 1. In the germline V gene (reference sequence), CDR1 corresponds to LGHDT and CDR2 to YNNKEL. Trimming takes 4 bases from V and 2 bases from J, and the germline ends sit 12 bases apart. TCRbeta CDR3 regions were amplified from genomic DNA by means of the immunoSEQ Assay, a bias-controlled multiplex PCR. On the study's bioinformatics: Within the assay, amplification of reference gene primers was used to estimate how many nucleated cells each sample contained. Sequence reads were collapsed and filtered to measure the absolute abundance of every unique TCRbeta CDR3 rearrangement. For each sample, productive Simpson clonality was calculated as the square root of Simpson's diversity index across productive rearrangements. This immuneACCESS table, as held by TCRdb, lists in-frame sequences with V and J called but not all clones. Of the missing ones, under half trace to an unresolved V gene in checked studies; the others have no known cause. The V and J calls and clone size come from that table; D and trimming were worked out from the DNA. The sample table holds 100,000 to 150,000 clones, of which about 80% were seen once. Roughly 12% of the sample comes from the top ten.

Whole blood was collected in K2EDTA tubes by collaborating institutions according to the institutions' own protocols. For TCRbeta analysis, collaborators shipped samples as frozen whole blood, isolated PBMCs, or DNA extracted from either of those sample types. This sequence originates from a man aged 55 to 70 with acute or convalescent COVID-19. The chain is encoded by TRBV3-1 (or the pseudogene TRBV3-2) joined to TRBJ2-7, with the D gene uncertain. The sample comprised peripheral blood. This receptor has the CDR3 CASSPNAAPYEQYF. The DNA is as follows: TGTGCCAGCAGCCCCAATGCGGCTCCCTACGAGCAGTACTTC.